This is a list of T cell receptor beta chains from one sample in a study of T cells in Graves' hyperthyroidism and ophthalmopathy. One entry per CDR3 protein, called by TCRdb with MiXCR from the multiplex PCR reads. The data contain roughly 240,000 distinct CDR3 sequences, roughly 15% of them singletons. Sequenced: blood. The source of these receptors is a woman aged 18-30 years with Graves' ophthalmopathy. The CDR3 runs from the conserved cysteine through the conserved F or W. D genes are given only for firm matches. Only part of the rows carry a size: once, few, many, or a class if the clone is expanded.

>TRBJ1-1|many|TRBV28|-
TGTGCCAGCAGTTTTGGGCCAAAGAACACTGAAGCTTTCTTT
CASSFGPKNTEAFF
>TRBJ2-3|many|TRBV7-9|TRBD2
TGTGCCAGCAGCTTAGTCCATTTGGCGGGAGGGAGCACAGATACGCAGTATTTT
CASSLVHLAGGSTDTQYF
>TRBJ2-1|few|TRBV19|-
TGTGCCAGTAGTGCCGACTGGAATGAGCAGTTCTTC
CASSADWNEQFF
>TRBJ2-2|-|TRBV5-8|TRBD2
TGTGCCAGCAGCAAGGGACTAGCGGGAGGGAACACCGGGGAGCTGTTTTTT
CASSKGLAGGNTGELFF
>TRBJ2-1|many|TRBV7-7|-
TGTGCTAGCAGCTTAGCGAGGGGCGCCTACAATGAGCAGTTCTTC
CASSLARGAYNEQFF
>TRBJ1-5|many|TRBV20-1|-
TGCAGTGCTAGGGGGGCGCCTAGCAATCAGCCCCAGCATTTT
CSARGAPSNQPQHF
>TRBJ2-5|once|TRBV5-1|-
TGTGCCAGCAGCTTGGAGCCCTCCGGGGAGACCCAGTACTTC
CASSLEPSGETQYF
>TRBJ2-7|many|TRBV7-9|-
TGTGCCAGCAGCTTAGATGCGACGTCTTACGAGCAGTACTTC
CASSLDATSYEQYF
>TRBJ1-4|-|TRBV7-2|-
TGTGCCAGCAGCCCTCGGGCTGGAGAAAAACTGTTTTTT
CASSPRAGEKLFF
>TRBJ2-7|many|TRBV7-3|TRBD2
TGTGCCAGCAGCTGTTGGGGGACTAGCTTTTGCGAGCAGTACTTC
CASSCWGTSFCEQYF
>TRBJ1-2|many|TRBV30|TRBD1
TGTGCCTGGATCTCCGGGACAGGGTCCTTTGGCTACACCTTC
CAWISGTGSFGYTF
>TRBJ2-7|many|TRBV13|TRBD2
TGTGCCAGCAGCTTAGGCCTAATGGGAGGGTCATACGAGCAGTACTTC
CASSLGLMGGSYEQYF
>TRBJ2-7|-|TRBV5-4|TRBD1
TGTGCCAGCAGCACCGACAGGGTCACGCGGTACTTC
CASSTDRVTRYF
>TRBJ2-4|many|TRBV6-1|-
TGTGCCAGCACCCGCGGAGTGGGGGAAGCCAAAAACATTCAGTACTTC
CASTRGVGEAKNIQYF
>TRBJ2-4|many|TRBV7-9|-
TGTGCCAGCAGCTTAGAGGGGTCCCCTGGGGCCAAAAACATTCAGTACTTC
CASSLEGSPGAKNIQYF
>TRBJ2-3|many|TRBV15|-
TGTGCCACCAGCAGAGGGGGGAGCACAGATACGCAGTATTTT
CATSRGGSTDTQYF
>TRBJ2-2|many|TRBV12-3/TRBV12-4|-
TGTGCCAGCAGGGCACAGGACACCGGGGAGCTGTTTTTT
CASRAQDTGELFF
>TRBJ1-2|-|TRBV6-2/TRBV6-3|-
TGTGCCAGCAACCTCCGGACCTATTTGGGAGGCTACACCTTC
CASNLRTYLGGYTF
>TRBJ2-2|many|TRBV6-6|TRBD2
TGTGCCAGCAGTTACAGACTAGCGGACACCGGGGAGCTGTTTTTT
CASSYRLADTGELFF
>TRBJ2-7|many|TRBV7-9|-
TGTGCCAGCAGTCTCCACTCCTACGAGCAGTACTTC
CASSLHSYEQYF
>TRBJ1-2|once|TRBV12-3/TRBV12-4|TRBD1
TGTGCCAGCAGCGGGACAGCTTATGGCTACACCTTC
CASSGTAYGYTF
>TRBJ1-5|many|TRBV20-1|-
TGCAGTGCTAGATCCAAAAATCAGCCCCAGCATTTT
CSARSKNQPQHF
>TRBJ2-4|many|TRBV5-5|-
TGTGCCAGCAGCCCGGCGGGGGCAGGTTCAGCCAAAAACATTCAGTACTTC
CASSPAGAGSAKNIQYF
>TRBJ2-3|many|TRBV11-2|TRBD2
TGTGCCAGCAGCCTTACTTTAGGCCCTGGGACTAGTGCAGATACGCAGTATTTT
CASSLTLGPGTSADTQYF
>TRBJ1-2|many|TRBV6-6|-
TGTGCCAGCAGTTACAAGGGAGAATGGGTAGCTAACTATGGCTACACCTTC
CASSYKGEWVANYGYTF
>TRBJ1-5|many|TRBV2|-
TGTGCCAGCAAGGAGGGTCTTCAAAATCAGCCCCAGCATTTT
CASKEGLQNQPQHF
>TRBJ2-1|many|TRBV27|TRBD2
TGTGCCAGCAGTTCGTCGGGACTAGCGGGACCAAGCTCCTACAATGAGCAGTTCTTC
CASSSSGLAGPSSYNEQFF
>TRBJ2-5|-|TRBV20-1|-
TGCAGTGCTAGAGATGGCGGGGCCCAAGAGACCCAGTACTTC
CSARDGGAQETQYF
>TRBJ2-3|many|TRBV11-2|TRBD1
TGTGCCAGCAGCCAAGGGACAGGGTCCCCAGATACGCAGTATTTT
CASSQGTGSPDTQYF
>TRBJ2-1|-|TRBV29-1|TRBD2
TGCAGCGTCTCCTACCCCGGGACTAGCGGGACCGGCAATGAGCAGTTCTTC
CSVSYPGTSGTGNEQFF
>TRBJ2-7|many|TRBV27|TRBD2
TGTGCCAGCAGGACGGGACTAGCGGGAGTTCCCTCCTACGAGCAGTACTTC
CASRTGLAGVPSYEQYF
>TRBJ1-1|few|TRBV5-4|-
TGTGCCAGCAGCGGACCGCCGAACACTGAAGCTTTCTTT
CASSGPPNTEAFF
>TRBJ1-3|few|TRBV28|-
TGTGCCAGCAGCCTACCTTCAGGGCACGGAAACACCATATATTTT
CASSLPSGHGNTIYF
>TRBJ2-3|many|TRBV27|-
TGTGCCAGCAGCCCCTTGATCCGTCCAGATACGCAGTATTTT
CASSPLIRPDTQYF
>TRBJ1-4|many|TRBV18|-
TGTGCCAGCTCACCAGTCTCTCCTGATGAAAAACTGTTTTTT
CASSPVSPDEKLFF
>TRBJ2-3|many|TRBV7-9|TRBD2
TGTGCCAGCAGCCCCACGACTAAGCGGGGGGGCCCAGATACGCAGTATTTT
CASSPTTKRGGPDTQYF
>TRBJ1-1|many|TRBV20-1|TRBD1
TGCAGTGCTAGGGGGACAGGGCGGATGAACACTGAAGCTTTCTTT
CSARGTGRMNTEAFF
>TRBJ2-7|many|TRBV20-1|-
TGCAGTGCTAGGGGACCCTTCACCTCCGGGGCCGAGCAGTACTTC
CSARGPFTSGAEQYF
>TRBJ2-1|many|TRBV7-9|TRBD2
TGTGCCAGCAGCTCCAGCGGGGGTGGCGGGTACTACAATGAGCAGTTCTTC
CASSSSGGGGYYNEQFF
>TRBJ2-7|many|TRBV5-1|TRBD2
TGCGCCAGCAGCCTGATAGCGGGAGTCGAGCAGTACTTC
CASSLIAGVEQYF
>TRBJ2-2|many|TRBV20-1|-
TGCAGTGCTAGAGATCTTTTGTTGGAGAACACCGGGGAGCTGTTTTTT
CSARDLLLENTGELFF
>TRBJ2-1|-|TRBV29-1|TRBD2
TGCAGCGTCTCCTACCCCGGGACTAGCGTTAGCAATGAGCAGTTCTTC
CSVSYPGTSVSNEQFF
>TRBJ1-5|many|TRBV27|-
TGTGCCAGCAGTCCCGGGATCCGCAATCAGCCCCAGCATTTT
CASSPGIRNQPQHF
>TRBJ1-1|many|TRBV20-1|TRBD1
TGCAGTGCTAAAAGACAGGGGGCGCCGACTGAAGCTTTCTTT
CSAKRQGAPTEAFF
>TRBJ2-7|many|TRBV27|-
TGTGCCAGCAGTTTGGGGGCAGGGGTAGAAGAGCAGTACTTC
CASSLGAGVEEQYF
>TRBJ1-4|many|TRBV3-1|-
TGTGCCAGCAGCCATGGGAGGGAGGGAAAACTGTTTTTT
CASSHGREGKLFF
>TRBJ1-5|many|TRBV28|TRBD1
TGTGCCAGCAGTTTTGGGCAGGGGGCGATTCAGCCCCAGCATTTT
CASSFGQGAIQPQHF
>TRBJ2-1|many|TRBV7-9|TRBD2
TGTGCCAGCAGCTTAGAATCGGGAGGGCCTTACAATGAGCAGTTCTTC
CASSLESGGPYNEQFF
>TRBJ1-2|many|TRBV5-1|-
TGCGCCAGCAGCGAACACAACATCATGGGAGCTAACTATGGCTACACCTTC
CASSEHNIMGANYGYTF
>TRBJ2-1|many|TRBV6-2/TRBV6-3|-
TGTGCCAGCAGTCCCTTGCTAGTAGGCAATGAGCAGTTCTTC
CASSPLLVGNEQFF
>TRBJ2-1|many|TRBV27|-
TGTGCCAGCAGTCTACGAACGGACCCCTCCTACAATGAGCAGTTCTTC
CASSLRTDPSYNEQFF
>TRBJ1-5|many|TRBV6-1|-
TGTGCCAGCAGCATTGCGGGACCGAACTATCAGCCCCAGCATTTT
CASSIAGPNYQPQHF
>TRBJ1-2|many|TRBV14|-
TGTGCCAGCAGCAGCTCGGCAGCTAACTATGGCTACACCTTC
CASSSSAANYGYTF
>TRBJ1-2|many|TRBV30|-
TGTGCCTGGAATATGGGCCCTAGCCGAGGCTACACCTTC
CAWNMGPSRGYTF